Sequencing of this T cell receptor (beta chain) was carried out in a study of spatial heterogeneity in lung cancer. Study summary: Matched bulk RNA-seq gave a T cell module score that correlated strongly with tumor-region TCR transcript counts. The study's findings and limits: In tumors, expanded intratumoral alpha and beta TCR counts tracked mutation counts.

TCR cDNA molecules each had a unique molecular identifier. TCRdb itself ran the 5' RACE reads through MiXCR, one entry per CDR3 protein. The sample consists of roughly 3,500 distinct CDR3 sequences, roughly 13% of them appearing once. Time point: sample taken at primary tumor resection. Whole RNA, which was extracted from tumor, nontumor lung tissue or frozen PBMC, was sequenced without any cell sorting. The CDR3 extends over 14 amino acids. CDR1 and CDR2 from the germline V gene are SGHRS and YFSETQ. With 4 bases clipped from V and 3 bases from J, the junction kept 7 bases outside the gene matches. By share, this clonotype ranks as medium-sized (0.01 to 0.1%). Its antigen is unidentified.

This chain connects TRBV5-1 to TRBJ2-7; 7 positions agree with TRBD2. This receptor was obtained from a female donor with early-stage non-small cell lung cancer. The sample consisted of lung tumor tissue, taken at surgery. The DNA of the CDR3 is TGCGCCAGCAGCCCTCTAGGACTAGACTACGAGCAGTACTTC. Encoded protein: CASSPLGLDYEQYF.